The 21 T cell receptor beta chains given below trace back to one sample, sequenced in a study of cytomegalovirus exposure and HLA in healthy donors. The PCR made use of 60 Vbeta and 13 Jbeta primers. Using immunoSEQ multiplex PCR, the repertoire was profiled, and TCRdb retains in-frame clones only, with some absent. The table lists 80,000 to 100,000 clones, roughly 73% of them singletons. What was sequenced was PBMCs. These receptors all come from a man aged 35-49 years in good health and CMV-seronegative.

This clone appeared a single time. The genes are TRBV30 and TRBJ2-4, with 7 bases aligning to TRBD1. The junction had 7 bases not matched to a gene; V was cut back by 5 bases and J by 0 bases. The CDR3 is 15 residues long. From germline, CDR1 is GTSNPN and CDR2 SVGIG (reference sequence). The CDR3 DNA sequence: TGTGCCTGGGAGACAGGGACCTTAGCCAAAAACATTCAGTACTTC. Protein sequence: CAWETGTLAKNIQYF.

The chain uses TRBV19 and TRBJ1-5; no reliable D call. The CDR3 is 12 amino acids. Germline CDR1 LNHDA, CDR2 SQIVND (reference sequence). With 9 bases removed from V and 2 bases from J, the gap between germline ends came to 8 bases. CDR3 amino acids: CASCIGNQPQHF. The CDR3 coding sequence is TGTGCCAGCTGCATAGGCAATCAGCCCCAGCATTTT.

This clone was detected only once. V usage is TRBV2 and J usage is TRBJ2-6, with TRBD1 as a possible D gene (6 bases). Germline V lookup: CDR1 SNHLY, CDR2 FYNNEI. This CDR3 is 17 amino acids long. The V end lost 7 bases, the J end lost 0 bases, and 16 bases lay between the germline ends. The CDR3 DNA reads TGTGCCAGCATCTCGACAGGAGATGCCTCTGGGGCCAACGTCCTGACTTTC. Protein product: CASISTGDASGANVLTF.

The V and J genes are TRBV9 and TRBJ2-7; the match to TRBD1 covers 7 bases. Germline trimming cut 2 bases from V and 3 bases from J; bases unmatched to any gene: 5. Per germline, CDR1 SGDLS and CDR2 YYNGEE. This CDR3 contains 14 residues. CDR3 amino acids: CASSVGDSIYEQYF. The DNA for the CDR3 is TGTGCCAGCAGCGTTGGGGACAGCATCTACGAGCAGTACTTC.

The gene calls are TRBV6-6 and TRBJ2-1, with TRBD2 identical over 16 bases. Germline CDR1 MNHNY, CDR2 SVGAGI (reference sequence). Unmatched junction bases numbered 6, after V lost 6 bases and J lost 10 bases. The CDR3 sequence is 15 residues long. CDR3 region: CASSKPGLAGGEQFF. Here the CDR3 DNA reads TGTGCCAGCAGCAAACCGGGACTAGCGGGGGGGGAGCAGTTCTTC.

This clone was detected only a few times. This chain connects TRBV19 to TRBJ2-1, with D perhaps matching TRBD2 (5 bases). Germline values: CDR1 LNHDA, CDR2 SQIVND (reference sequence). The V and J ends lost 3 bases and 3 bases respectively, with 12 bases between them. The CDR3 runs 15 residues. Here the CDR3 reads CASSMSGENYNEQFF. Written as DNA, the CDR3 is TGTGCCAGTAGTATGAGCGGCGAAAACTACAATGAGCAGTTCTTC.

The rearrangement uses TRBV13 and TRBJ2-7; D perhaps matches TRBD2 (5 bases). There are 13 residues in the CDR3. The germline V gene encodes CDR1 PRHDT and CDR2 FYEKMQ (reference sequence). V lost 0 bases and J lost 4, with 7 bases in between. CDR3 coding DNA: TGTGCCAGCAGCTTAGGGACTAATTACGAGCAGTACTTC. Its translation is CASSLGTNYEQYF.

The chain couples TRBV7-9 to TRBJ2-1; D perhaps matches TRBD2 (6 bases). Germline assignment: CDR1 SEHNR and CDR2 FQNEAQ (reference sequence). CDR3 size: 17 residues. Trimming pared 2 bases from V and 2 bases from J, leaving 16 bases between. CDR3 loop: CASSLPAGTVTYNEQFF. DNA of the CDR3: TGTGCCAGCAGCTTACCCGCGGGGACGGTCACCTACAATGAGCAGTTCTTC. The full variable domain, with the rest looked up from reference TRBV7-9 and TRBJ2-1, is DTGVSQNPRHKITKRGQNVTFRCDPISEHNRLYWYRQTLGQGPEFLTYFQNEAQLEKSRLLSDRFSAERPKGSFSTLEIQRTEQGDSAMYLCASSLPAGTVTYNEQFFGPGTRLTVL.

The chain employs TRBV6-5 and TRBJ1-4; D uncertain. Germline V gene sequence: CDR1 MNHEY, CDR2 SVGAGI. The CDR3 loop spans 16 amino acids. V shed 0 bases and J shed 1 base, with 9 bases lying between them. The CDR3 spells CASSYSWGETNEKLFF. DNA for the CDR3: TGTGCCAGCAGTTACTCGTGGGGAGAAACTAATGAAAAACTGTTTTTT.

The chain uses TRBV29-1 and TRBJ1-2; unclear D gene. CDR1 is SQVTM, CDR2 ANQGSEA, per germline. CDR3 length: 13 amino acids. V was trimmed by 2 bases and J by 2 bases, leaving 9 bases between them. The CDR3 loop reads CSVEWRENYGYTF. The DNA of the CDR3 is TGCAGCGTTGAATGGAGGGAGAACTATGGCTACACCTTC.

The V gene is TRBV10-1, the J gene TRBJ2-5; 11 bases are a match to TRBD2. CDR3 size: 15 residues. Germline assignment: CDR1 WNHNN and CDR2 SYGVQD (reference sequence). V was clipped by 4 bases and J by 2 bases; unmatched bases: 3. The CDR3 is CASSVAGGYQETQYF. In nucleotides, the CDR3 is TGCGCCAGCAGTGTAGCGGGGGGGTATCAAGAGACCCAGTACTTC.

This clone appeared a single time. Other DNA sequences in the same sample also yield this CDR3. The rearrangement links TRBV5-1 to TRBJ1-1, with D possibly TRBD1 on 5 matching bases. The V and J ends lost 0 bases and 1 base respectively, with 7 bases between them. Germline V gene sequence: CDR1 SGHRS, CDR2 YFSETQ. CDR3 length equals 14 residues. The CDR3 is CASSLAGGNTEAFF. The CDR3 DNA follows: TGCGCCAGCAGCTTGGCCGGGGGGAACACTGAAGCTTTCTTT.

The rearrangement uses TRBV18 and TRBJ1-1, with 9 bases aligning to TRBD1. The germline V gene has CDR1 KGHSH and CDR2 LQKENI. Germline trimming cut 2 bases from V and 7 bases from J; bases unmatched to any gene: 5. The CDR3 loop spans 14 amino acids. CDR3 sequence reads: CASSPGTGTIEAFF. CDR3 nucleotides: TGTGCCAGCTCACCAGGGACAGGGACAATTGAAGCTTTCTTT.

The V call is TRBV6-1, the J call TRBJ2-7; 8 bases line up with TRBD2. The CDR3 totals 14 residues. The ends lost 7 bases at V and 3 bases at J; junction bases unmatched: 8. From germline, CDR1 is MNHNS and CDR2 SASEGT. The CDR3 DNA is TGTGCCAGCACGCGGGGGGCGGAAGTCTACGAGCAGTACTTC. Its translation: CASTRGAEVYEQYF.

V usage is TRBV15 and J usage is TRBJ1-1; perhaps TRBD1 as D (6 bases). The CDR3 is 13 amino acids. V gave up 4 bases and J gave up 5 bases, with 11 bases separating them. CDR1 and CDR2 (germline): LNHNV, YYDKDF (reference sequence). The CDR3, as DNA: TGTGCCACCAGCAAGGCTCAGGGGACTGAAGCTTTCTTT. Translating it yields CATSKAQGTEAFF.

The gene calls are TRBV4-3 and TRBJ1-1, with a weak D call TRBD1 (5 bases). The germline CDR1 and CDR2 sequences are LGHNA and YSLEER. The CDR3 consists of 15 residues. Trimming took off 2 bases at V and 3 bases at J, with 13 bases between the two ends. CDR3: CASSQQGLGDTEAFF. As DNA, the CDR3 is TGCGCCAGCAGCCAACAGGGCCTTGGGGACACTGAAGCTTTCTTT.

This rearrangement joins TRBV2 to TRBJ1-1; 8 bases align to TRBD1. V shed 4 bases and J 5 bases; nucleotides not matched to a gene: 6. The CDR3 sequence is 14 residues long. The germline V gene encodes CDR1 SNHLY and CDR2 FYNNEI. CDR3 DNA: TGTGCCAGCAGTGCTCAGGGGGCGCGTACTGAAGCTTTCTTT. Its translation is CASSAQGARTEAFF.

The chain joins TRBV5-1 to TRBJ2-5, with D perhaps matching TRBD1 (6 bases). The CDR3 totals 14 residues. Per germline, CDR1 SGHRS and CDR2 YFSETQ. V was trimmed by 4 bases and J by 1 base, leaving 11 bases between them. The CDR3 protein is CASSDQGSQETQYF. The CDR3 DNA reads TGCGCCAGCAGCGATCAGGGGTCCCAAGAGACCCAGTACTTC.

This clone was counted a single time. The chain is built from TRBV7-9 and TRBJ2-5, with unresolved D. The CDR3 extends over 15 amino acids. The germline V and J ends were trimmed by 0 bases and 3 bases, with 11 bases remaining between them. Germline values: CDR1 SEHNR, CDR2 FQNEAQ (reference sequence). CDR3 sequence (DNA): TGTGCCAGCAGCTTAGCTGGCACTACCGAAGAGACCCAGTACTTC. This encodes CASSLAGTTEETQYF.

The rearrangement joins TRBV5-1 to TRBJ2-1; 8 bases are a match to TRBD2. The CDR3 totals 15 residues. Germline V gives CDR1 SGHRS, CDR2 YFSETQ. J lost 5 bases, V lost 1 base, and 5 bases had no gene match. The CDR3 region is CASSLRRGEDNEQFF. In DNA form, the CDR3 reads TGCGCCAGCAGCTTGAGGCGGGGGGAGGACAATGAGCAGTTCTTC.

This clone has just a few counts. The chain combines TRBV7-2 with TRBJ2-3; D gene ambiguous. This CDR3 region has 14 residues. V lost 3 bases to trimming and J lost 2 bases, with 9 bases between them. Germline V CDR1 and CDR2: SGHTA, FQGNSA. The CDR3: CASSFQLSTDTQYF. In DNA, the CDR3 is TGTGCCAGCAGCTTTCAACTTTCCACAGATACGCAGTATTTT.